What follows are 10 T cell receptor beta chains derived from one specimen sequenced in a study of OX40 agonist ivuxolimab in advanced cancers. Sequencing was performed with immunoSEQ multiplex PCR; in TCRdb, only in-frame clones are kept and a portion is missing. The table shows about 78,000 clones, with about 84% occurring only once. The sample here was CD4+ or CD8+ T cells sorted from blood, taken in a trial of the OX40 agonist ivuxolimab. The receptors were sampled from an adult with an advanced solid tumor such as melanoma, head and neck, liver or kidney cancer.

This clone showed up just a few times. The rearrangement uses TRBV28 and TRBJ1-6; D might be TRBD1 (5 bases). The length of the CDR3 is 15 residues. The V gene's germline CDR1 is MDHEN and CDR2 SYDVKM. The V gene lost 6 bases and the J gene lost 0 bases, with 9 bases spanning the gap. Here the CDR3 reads CASSSGSSYNSPLHF. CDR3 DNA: TGTGCCAGCAGCTCAGGGAGCTCCTATAATTCACCCCTCCACTTT.

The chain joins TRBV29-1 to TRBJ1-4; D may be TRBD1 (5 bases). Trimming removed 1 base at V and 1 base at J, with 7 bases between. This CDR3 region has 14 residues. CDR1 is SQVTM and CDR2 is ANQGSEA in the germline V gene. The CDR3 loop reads CSVEGTGTNEKLFF. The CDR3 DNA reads TGCAGCGTTGAAGGCACAGGAACTAATGAAAAACTGTTTTTT.

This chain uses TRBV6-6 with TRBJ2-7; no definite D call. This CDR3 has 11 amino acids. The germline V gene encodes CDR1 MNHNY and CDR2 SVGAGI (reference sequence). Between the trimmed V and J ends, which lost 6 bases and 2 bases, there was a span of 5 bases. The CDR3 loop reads CASSDTYEQYF. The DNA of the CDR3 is TGTGCCAGCAGCGATACCTACGAGCAGTACTTC.

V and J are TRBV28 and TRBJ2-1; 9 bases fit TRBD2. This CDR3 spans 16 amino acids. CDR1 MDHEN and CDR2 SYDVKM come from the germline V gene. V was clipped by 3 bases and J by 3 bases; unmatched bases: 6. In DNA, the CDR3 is TGTGCCAGCAGTTTTATTGGACTAGCGCACTACAATGAGCAGTTCTTC. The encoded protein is CASSFIGLAHYNEQFF.

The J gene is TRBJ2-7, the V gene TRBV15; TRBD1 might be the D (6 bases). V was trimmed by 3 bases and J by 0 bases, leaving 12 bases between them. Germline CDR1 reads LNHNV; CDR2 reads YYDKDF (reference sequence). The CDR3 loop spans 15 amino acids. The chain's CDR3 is CATSSLQGSSYEQYF. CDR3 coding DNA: TGTGCCACCAGCAGCCTACAGGGATCCTCCTACGAGCAGTACTTC.

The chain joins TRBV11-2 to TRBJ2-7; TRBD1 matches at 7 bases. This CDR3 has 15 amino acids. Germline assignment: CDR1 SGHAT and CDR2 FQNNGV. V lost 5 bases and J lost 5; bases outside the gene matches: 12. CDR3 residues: CASSQTGTASDEQYF. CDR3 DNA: TGTGCCAGCAGCCAAACCGGGACAGCAAGCGACGAGCAGTACTTC.

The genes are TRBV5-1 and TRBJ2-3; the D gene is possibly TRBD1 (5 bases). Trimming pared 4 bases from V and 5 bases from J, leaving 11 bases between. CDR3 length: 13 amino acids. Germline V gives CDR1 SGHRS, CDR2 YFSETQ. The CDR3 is CASSVPGQDTQYF. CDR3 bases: TGCGCCAGCAGCGTGCCAGGGCAAGATACGCAGTATTTT.

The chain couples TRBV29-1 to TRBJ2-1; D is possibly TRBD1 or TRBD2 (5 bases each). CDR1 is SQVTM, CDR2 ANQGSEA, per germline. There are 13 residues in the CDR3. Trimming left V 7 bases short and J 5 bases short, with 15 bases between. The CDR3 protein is CSAAGTLHNEQFF. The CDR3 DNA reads TGCAGCGCCGCCGGGACCCTACACAATGAGCAGTTCTTC.

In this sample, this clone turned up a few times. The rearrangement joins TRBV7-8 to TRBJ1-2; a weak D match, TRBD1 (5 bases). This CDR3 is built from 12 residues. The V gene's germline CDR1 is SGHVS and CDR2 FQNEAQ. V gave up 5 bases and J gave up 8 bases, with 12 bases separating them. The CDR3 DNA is TGTGCCAGCAGCCGGGACTCCAGAGGCTACACCTTC. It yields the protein CASSRDSRGYTF.

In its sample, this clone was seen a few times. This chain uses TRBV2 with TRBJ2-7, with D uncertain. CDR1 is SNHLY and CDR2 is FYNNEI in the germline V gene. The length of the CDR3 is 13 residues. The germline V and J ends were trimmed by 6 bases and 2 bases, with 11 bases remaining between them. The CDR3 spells CASRSGATYEQYF. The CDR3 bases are TGTGCCAGCAGGTCGGGCGCCACCTACGAGCAGTACTTC.